What follows is one T cell receptor (beta chain) and its context. Its antigen is not identified. The length of the CDR3 is 13 residues. CDR1 SGHRS and CDR2 YFSETQ come from the germline V gene. V was trimmed by 0 bases and J by 7 bases, leaving 10 bases between them. This record comes from a study of cytomegalovirus exposure and HLA in healthy donors. Study-wide points: Prior analysis indicated that the majority of TCR beta V segments exhibited productivity approximately 87% or approximately 30% of the time.

PCR was performed using 60 Vbeta and 13 Jbeta primers. Measured with immunoSEQ multiplex PCR; TCRdb has only the in-frame clones, and not every one. The repertoire table contains just over 150,000 clones. The sequenced material came from PBMCs. The V and J genes are TRBV5-1 and TRBJ1-2, with D uncertain. The TCR originated in a young man in good health and CMV-seronegative. The CDR3 region is CASSLVLDSGYTF. For the CDR3, the DNA is TGCGCCAGCAGCTTGGTTTTGGACTCTGGCTACACCTTC.